This section outlines one T cell receptor beta chain sequence together with its context. Antigen: not known. The repertoire was sequenced with immunoSEQ multiplex PCR; TCRdb's copy has only in-frame clones and lacks some. The table has under 45,000 clones, roughly 79% seen once. Time point defined: week 5, during vaccination. Mutant IDH1 20-mer peptide, at 300 ug, made up each vaccine dose, with topical imiquimod. Between the trimmed V and J ends, which lost 4 bases and 8 bases, there was a span of 24 bases. There are 16 residues in the CDR3. From germline, CDR1 is SGHNT and CDR2 YYREEE (reference sequence). The data were obtained in a study of a mutant IDH1 vaccine in newly diagnosed glioma.

This TCR derives from a man over 45 with glioma. Sequenced here: PBMCs, sampled from a glioma patient whose treatment included an IDH1 peptide vaccine. This chain uses TRBV5-4 with TRBJ1-2; TRBD1 might be the D (6 bases). The CDR3 bases are TGTGCCAGCAGCGATGGTGGGTCACAGGGCTTCGCGGGCTACACCTTC. Encoded protein: CASSDGGSQGFAGYTF.